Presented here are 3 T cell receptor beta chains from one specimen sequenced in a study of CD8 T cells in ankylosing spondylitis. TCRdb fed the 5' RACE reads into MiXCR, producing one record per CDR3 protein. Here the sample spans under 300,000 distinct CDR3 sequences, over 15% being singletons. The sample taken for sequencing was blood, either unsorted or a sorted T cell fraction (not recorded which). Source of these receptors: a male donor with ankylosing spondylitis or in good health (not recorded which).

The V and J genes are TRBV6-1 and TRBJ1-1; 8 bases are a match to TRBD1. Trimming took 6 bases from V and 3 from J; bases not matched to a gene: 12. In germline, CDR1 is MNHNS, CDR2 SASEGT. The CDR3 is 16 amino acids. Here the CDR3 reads CASSSPGTGLDTEAFF. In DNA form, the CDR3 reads TGTGCCAGCAGCAGTCCCGGGACAGGTTTGGACACTGAAGCTTTCTTT.

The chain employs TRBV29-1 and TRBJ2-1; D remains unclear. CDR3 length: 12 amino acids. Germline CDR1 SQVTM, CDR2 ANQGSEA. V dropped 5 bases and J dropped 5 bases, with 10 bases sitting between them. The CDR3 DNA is TGCAGCGTTAACTTCGGCGACAATGAGCAGTTCTTC. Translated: CSVNFGDNEQFF.

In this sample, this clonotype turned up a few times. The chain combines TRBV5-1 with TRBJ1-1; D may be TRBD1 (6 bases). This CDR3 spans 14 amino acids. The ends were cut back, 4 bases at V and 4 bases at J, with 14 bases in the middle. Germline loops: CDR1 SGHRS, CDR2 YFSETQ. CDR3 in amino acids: CASSPRGLSTEAFF. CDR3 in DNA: TGCGCCAGCAGCCCTCGGGGGCTTAGCACTGAAGCTTTCTTT.